The 12 T cell receptor beta chains reported below all come from one sample, sequenced in a study of blood T cell repertoires in COVID-19. Generated by immunoSEQ multiplex PCR, the TCRdb table keeps only in-frame clones and is missing some. The top ten hold 3.5% to 4% of the sample, which has 200,000 to 250,000 clones, 82% seen once. Sequenced: peripheral blood. The receptors stem from a woman older than 75 with acute or convalescent COVID-19.

The genes are TRBV4-3 and TRBJ1-1; possible D gene TRBD1, 5 bases. The CDR3 consists of 15 residues. The V gene lost 1 base and the J gene lost 4 bases, with 13 bases spanning the gap. Germline lookup yields CDR1 LGHNA and CDR2 YSLEER. CDR3 protein: CASSQVGGKGTEAFF. In DNA, the CDR3 is TGCGCCAGCAGCCAAGTTGGGGGGAAGGGCACTGAAGCTTTCTTT.

The chain links TRBV13 to TRBJ1-6; unclear D gene. The ends were cut back, 2 bases at V and 10 bases at J, with 12 bases in the middle. Germline V lookup: CDR1 PRHDT, CDR2 FYEKMQ (reference sequence). This CDR3 comprises 14 residues. CDR3 amino acids: CASSLREDASPLHF. CDR3 coding DNA: TGTGCCAGCAGCTTAAGGGAGGACGCCTCACCCCTCCACTTT. The whole variable domain, filled in from reference TRBV13 and TRBJ1-6, reads AAGVIQSPRHLIKEKRETATLKCYPIPRHDTVYWYQQGPGQDPQFLISFYEKMQSDKGSIPDRFSAQQFSDYHSELNMSSLELGDSALYFCASSLREDASPLHFGNGTRLTVT.

The chain links TRBV3-1 (or the pseudogene TRBV3-2) to TRBJ1-1, with 8 bases identical to TRBD1. After removal of 1 base from V and 8 bases from J, the junction contained 6 bases not matched to a gene. CDR3 size: 14 residues. Germline values: CDR1 LGHDT, CDR2 YNNKEL (reference sequence). In DNA form, the CDR3 reads TGTGCCAGCAGCCAAGGCCGACGGACAGGGGAAGCTTTCTTT. This translates into CASSQGRRTGEAFF.

The CDR3 DNA is TGTGCCAGCCTCCAGGGGGTTCCGGACTATGGCTACACCTTC. Amino acids: CASLQGVPDYGYTF. The V call is TRBV18, the J call TRBJ1-2; 7 bases are shared with TRBD1. CDR1 is KGHSH and CDR2 is LQKENI in the germline V gene. V was clipped by 8 bases and J by 3 bases; unmatched bases: 9. There are 14 residues in the CDR3.

The chain uses TRBV29-1 and TRBJ1-1, with D possibly matching TRBD1 (5 bases). Germline-derived CDR1 and CDR2 are SQVTM and ANQGSEA. V gave up 4 bases and J gave up 4 bases, with 13 bases separating them. CDR3 size: 13 residues. CDR3 sequence (DNA): TGCAGCGTTGGCGTTCAGGGAGGCACTGAAGCTTTCTTT. This sequence encodes CSVGVQGGTEAFF.

The CDR3 DNA reads TGTGCCAGCTCCCGGGACAGGGTAGCTGGAAACACCATATATTTT. The encoded protein is CASSRDRVAGNTIYF. The rearrangement links TRBV18 to TRBJ1-3, with 9 bases matching TRBD1. The CDR3 totals 15 residues. The V gene's germline CDR1 is KGHSH and CDR2 LQKENI. Trimming removed 6 bases from V and 2 bases from J; junction bases left unmatched: 5.

This sequence joins TRBV5-4 and TRBJ1-2; perhaps TRBD1 as D (6 bases). V gave up 4 bases and J gave up 4 bases, with 20 bases separating them. CDR1 and CDR2 from the germline V gene are SGHNT and YYREEE (reference sequence). This CDR3 region has 16 residues. The CDR3 DNA reads TGTGCCAGCAGCGAGAGACAGGCAGGAGATTTCTATGGCTACACCTTC. Amino acid sequence: CASSERQAGDFYGYTF. The full variable domain, with the rest looked up from reference TRBV5-4 and TRBJ1-2, is ETGVTQSPTHLIKTRGQQVTLRCSSQSGHNTVSWYQQALGQGPQFIFQYYREEENGRGNFPPRFSGLQFPNYSSELNVNALELDDSALYLCASSERQAGDFYGYTFGSGTRLTVV.

V usage is TRBV13 and J usage is TRBJ2-6, with TRBD2 matching over 7 bases. CDR1 and CDR2 from the germline V gene are PRHDT and FYEKMQ (reference sequence). There are 17 residues in the CDR3. With 5 bases clipped from V and 2 bases from J, the junction kept 9 bases outside the gene matches. CDR3 protein: CASSPSGVMAGANVLTF. CDR3 nucleotides: TGTGCCAGCAGCCCAAGCGGGGTTATGGCTGGGGCCAACGTCCTGACTTTC.

The chain joins TRBV5-6 to TRBJ2-1; 14 positions match TRBD2. The CDR3 is 19 residues long. Germline CDR1 SGHDT, CDR2 YYEEEE. The V and J ends lost 4 bases and 4 bases, in that order; junction bases with no gene match: 13. The CDR3 nucleotides read TGTGCCAGCAGCCCTCTCTCCGGACTAGCGGGGGGCCAATACAATGAGCAGTTCTTC. Protein sequence: CASSPLSGLAGGQYNEQFF.

The V call is TRBV6-5, the J call TRBJ1-1, with 7 nucleotides matching TRBD1. V trimming: 4 bases; J trimming: 4 bases; junction bases outside the gene matches: 9. CDR3 size: 15 residues. Per the germline V gene, CDR1 is MNHEY and CDR2 is SVGAGI. The CDR3: CASSFSTGAGTEAFF. The CDR3 DNA follows: TGTGCCAGCAGTTTTTCTACAGGGGCCGGCACTGAAGCTTTCTTT.

The J gene is TRBJ2-7, the V gene TRBV30; D is perhaps TRBD1 (6 bases). Per the germline V gene, CDR1 is GTSNPN and CDR2 is SVGIG (reference sequence). The CDR3 totals 14 residues. V was shortened by 2 bases and J by 4 bases, with 15 bases between the two germline ends. The CDR3 coding sequence is TGTGCCTGGAGTATGGGGGCCCTAACGTACGAGCAGTACTTC. The encoded protein is CAWSMGALTYEQYF. Drawing the rest from reference TRBV30 and TRBJ2-7, the complete variable domain is SQTIHQWPATLVQPVGSPLSLECTVEGTSNPNLYWYRQAAGRGLQLLFYSVGIGQISSEVPQNLSASRPQDRQFILSSKKLLLSDSGFYLCAWSMGALTYEQYFGPGTRLTVT.

This clone came up once. This sequence joins TRBV2 and TRBJ1-4, with TRBD1 matching over 8 bases. V shed 4 bases, J shed 0 bases, and the junction held 7 bases outside the gene matches. Germline CDR1 reads SNHLY; CDR2 reads FYNNEI. The CDR3 extends over 17 amino acids. The CDR3 is CASSVRLQGATNEKLFF. Here the CDR3 DNA reads TGTGCCAGCAGTGTTAGGTTACAGGGGGCAACTAATGAAAAACTGTTTTTT.